One and the same sample provided the 15 T cell receptor beta chains below, sequenced in a study of response to subunit inactivated influenza vaccine. MiXCR, run by TCRdb on the RT-PCR reads, gives a single entry per CDR3 protein. The sample shows about 780,000 distinct CDR3 sequences, approximately 18% of them seen only once. Specimen: PBMCs from blood, collected approximately 5 days after vaccination. The receptors were sampled from a man aged 45-60 years who received an inactivated influenza vaccine.

The rearrangement uses TRBV5-6 and TRBJ2-2, with unresolved D. Per germline, CDR1 SGHDT and CDR2 YYEEEE. V lost 1 base to trimming and J lost 0 bases, with 10 bases between them. The CDR3 contains 16 residues. The DNA of the CDR3 is TGTGCCAGCAGCTTGCTTCTCGTGGCGAACACCGGGGAGCTGTTTTTT. Translation gives CASSLLLVANTGELFF.

CDR3 sequence: CASSYGQGVGNEQFF. CDR3 nucleotide sequence: TGTGCCAGCAGTTACGGACAGGGGGTGGGCAATGAGCAGTTCTTC. The chain employs TRBV6-2 or TRBV6-3 and TRBJ2-1; 10 bases line up with TRBD1. V dropped 2 bases and J dropped 6; count of bases not matched to a gene: 4. This CDR3 comprises 15 residues. CDR1 is MNHEY and CDR2 is SVGEGT in the germline V gene.

A few counts support this clonotype. The V gene is TRBV25-1, the J gene TRBJ2-1; 7 nucleotides line up with TRBD1. J was trimmed by 3 bases and V by 6 bases; bases with no gene match: 14. The CDR3 has 17 residues. The germline V gene has CDR1 MGHDK and CDR2 SYGVNS. This CDR3 reads CASSPSRDRDLYNEQFF. In DNA, the CDR3 is TGTGCCAGCAGCCCATCTAGAGACAGGGACCTCTACAATGAGCAGTTCTTC.

This clonotype has only a few counts. The rearrangement joins TRBV7-9 to TRBJ1-2; D call uncertain. Germline values: CDR1 SEHNR, CDR2 FQNEAQ (reference sequence). Trimming removed 1 base from V and 3 bases from J, with 9 bases in between. This CDR3 comprises 14 residues. CDR3 in DNA: TGTGCCAGCAGCTTAGGAAAACCCGACTATGGCTACACCTTC. Translating it yields CASSLGKPDYGYTF. The full variable domain, its missing parts supplied by reference TRBV7-9 and TRBJ1-2, is DTGVSQNPRHKITKRGQNVTFRCDPISEHNRLYWYRQTLGQGPEFLTYFQNEAQLEKSRLLSDRFSAERPKGSFSTLEIQRTEQGDSAMYLCASSLGKPDYGYTFGSGTRLTVV.

This chain joins TRBV20-1 and TRBJ2-2; tentatively, D is TRBD2 (7 bases). From germline, CDR1 is DFQATT and CDR2 SNEGSKA (reference sequence). The CDR3 is 14 residues long. V dropped 6 bases and J dropped 6 bases, with 17 bases sitting between them. The chain's CDR3 is CSAPSQGGSGELFF. The CDR3 DNA sequence: TGCAGTGCGCCATCACAGGGAGGGTCCGGGGAGCTGTTTTTT.

This clonotype came up a few times. This sequence joins TRBV7-9 and TRBJ2-7, with 12 bases lining up with TRBD2. The CDR3 runs 17 residues. Germline CDR1 reads SEHNR; CDR2 reads FQNEAQ (reference sequence). J gave up 5 bases and V 4 bases, and 12 bases lay outside the gene matches. CDR3 bases: TGTGCCAGCAGCTCTAGACTAGCGGGAGTGGTTTCCGACGAGCAGTACTTC. Translation: CASSSRLAGVVSDEQYF. Full variable domain (remainder filled in from reference TRBV7-9 and TRBJ2-7): DTGVSQNPRHKITKRGQNVTFRCDPISEHNRLYWYRQTLGQGPEFLTYFQNEAQLEKSRLLSDRFSAERPKGSFSTLEIQRTEQGDSAMYLCASSSRLAGVVSDEQYFGPGTRLTVT.

In this sample, this clonotype turned up many times. J is TRBJ2-1 and V is TRBV29-1, with TRBD2 identical over 12 bases. This CDR3 region has 15 residues. CDR1 is SQVTM and CDR2 is ANQGSEA in the germline V gene. The junction had 8 bases not matched to a gene; V was cut back by 4 bases and J by 7 bases. The DNA for the CDR3 is TGCAGCGTTGGCCTAGCGGGAGGGCCAAGGAATGAGCAGTTCTTC. Protein sequence: CSVGLAGGPRNEQFF.

The chain is built from TRBV24-1 and TRBJ2-5; a possible D gene is TRBD2 (5 bases). The V gene lost 3 bases and the J gene lost 1 base, with 11 bases spanning the gap. Germline lookup yields CDR1 KGHDR and CDR2 SFDVKD. This CDR3 is built from 15 residues. CDR3 sequence (DNA): TGTGCCACCAGTGATCGGTCGGGAAGCCAAGAGACCCAGTACTTC. It codes for CATSDRSGSQETQYF.

Ten or more counts support this clonotype. The V and J genes are TRBV27 and TRBJ2-7; the D gene is possibly TRBD2 (5 bases). The CDR3 runs 15 residues. CDR1 and CDR2 (germline): MNHEY, SMNVEV (reference sequence). V was trimmed by 6 bases and J by 4 bases, leaving 19 bases between them. CDR3 sequence (DNA): TGTGCCAGCAGCCCACCTGGTGGGAGAAGGTACGAGCAGTACTTC. Residues: CASSPPGGRRYEQYF.

This chain joins TRBV9 and TRBJ2-5; D is undetermined. Trimming cost V 3 bases and J 0 bases, with 12 bases left between them. The CDR3 covers 15 residues. Germline V CDR1 and CDR2: SGDLS, YYNGEE. CDR3 sequence reads: CASSALDWYQETQYF. The CDR3 coding sequence is TGTGCCAGCAGCGCCCTGGATTGGTACCAAGAGACCCAGTACTTC.

Ten or more counts support this clonotype. The V gene is TRBV12-3 or TRBV12-4, the J gene TRBJ1-1; a possible D gene is TRBD1 (5 bases). Trimming took off 3 bases at V and 4 bases at J, with 6 bases between the two ends. The CDR3 is made up of 12 amino acids. The CDR3 DNA reads as TGTGCCAGCAGTTTCGGGGCCACTGAAGCTTTCTTT. Amino acids: CASSFGATEAFF.

This clonotype was counted a few times. The CDR3 region has the DNA TGTGCCAGCAGTGACCGGCCCCACGGCACGCAGTATTTT. It encodes CASSDRPHGTQYF. The chain employs TRBV6-2 or TRBV6-3 and TRBJ2-3; D is undetermined. Germline assignment: CDR1 MNHEY and CDR2 SVGEGT. The CDR3 loop spans 13 amino acids. V dropped 5 bases and J dropped 9 bases, with 15 bases sitting between them.

This chain links TRBV20-1 with TRBJ2-5; no definite D call. V lost 4 bases to trimming and J lost 5 bases, with 5 bases between them. The germline gives CDR1 DFQATT, CDR2 SNEGSKA (reference sequence). This CDR3 is 10 amino acids long. CDR3: CSATAETQYF. In nucleotides, the CDR3 is TGCAGTGCTACCGCGGAGACCCAGTACTTC.

This clonotype has ten or more counts. Compared with germline, one end of the junction differs, possibly owing to a read error. The J gene is TRBJ2-1, the V gene TRBV29-1, with 10 positions matching TRBD2. Germline V gene sequence: CDR1 SQVTM, CDR2 ANQGSEA. The CDR3 length is 17 residues. CDR3 coding DNA: TGCAGCGTCGAAGGCCAACTAGCGGGATATGACTACAATGAGCAGTTCTTC. Translated, it gives CSVEGQLAGYDYNEQFF.

This clonotype came up a few times. This chain connects TRBV6-2 or TRBV6-3 to TRBJ2-7; D unresolved. The germline V gene has CDR1 MNHEY and CDR2 SVGEGT. V lost 6 bases to trimming and J lost 1 base, with 13 bases between them. CDR3 length: 14 amino acids. Here the CDR3 reads CASSEAASSYEQYF. The CDR3 DNA reads TGTGCCAGCAGCGAGGCAGCCTCATCCTACGAGCAGTACTTC.